Shown below are 22 T cell receptor beta chains from a single sample sequenced in a study of blood T cell repertoires in COVID-19. The method was immunoSEQ multiplex PCR; TCRdb's version includes in-frame clones alone and lacks a portion of them. The data hold about 200,000 clones, with 84% observed a single time. Sequenced: peripheral blood. Receptor source: a human donor in a cohort sampled during active COVID-19.

The V call is TRBV5-1, the J call TRBJ2-5; D is perhaps TRBD1 (6 bases). Trimming removed 0 bases from V and 7 bases from J, with 16 bases in between. This CDR3 is 15 amino acids long. Germline CDR1 is SGHRS and CDR2 is YFSETQ. This chain's CDR3 is CASSLGTATSGTQYF. The DNA for the CDR3 is TGCGCCAGCAGCTTGGGGACAGCAACAAGCGGGACCCAGTACTTC.

This rearrangement joins TRBV19 to TRBJ1-1; D might be TRBD1 (6 bases). Trimming stripped 1 base from V and 9 bases from J, with 18 bases between. From germline, CDR1 is LNHDA and CDR2 SQIVND (reference sequence). The CDR3 loop spans 15 amino acids. The CDR3 DNA reads TGTGCCAGTAGTATAGCCCGCTTCGGGGGGGCCCAAGCTTTCTTT. Amino acid sequence: CASSIARFGGAQAFF.

The CDR3, as DNA: TGTGCCAGCAGTTCCGAACGACAGGAGCAGTACGTC. Translation gives CASSSERQEQYV. The chain carries TRBV27 and TRBJ2-7, with a possible D match to TRBD1 (5 bases). CDR3 length equals 12 residues. CDR1 is MNHEY and CDR2 is SMNVEV in the germline V gene (reference sequence). Trimming stripped 4 bases from V and 7 bases from J, with 11 bases between.

DNA for the CDR3: TGTGCCAGCAGCCAGCGGGGAGGGGATGAGCAGTTCTTC. Translating gives CASSQRGGDEQFF. The J gene is TRBJ2-1, the V gene TRBV4-2; TRBD2 aligns across 7 bases. J was trimmed by 8 bases and V by 3 bases; bases with no gene match: 4. Germline V gene sequence: CDR1 LGHNA, CDR2 YNFKEQ. The CDR3 covers 13 residues.

The gene calls are TRBV21-1 and TRBJ2-1; TRBD2 reflects the table's D call only, with no check against the DNA. TRBV21-1 corresponds to a pseudogene. CDR3 length: 17 residues. CDR3 nucleotide sequence: TGTGCCAGCAGCTCTCAGCGCGAACCTCACTCCTACAATGAGCAGTTCTTC. Amino acids: CASSSQREPHSYNEQFF.

J is TRBJ2-3 and V is TRBV7-8; the match to TRBD2 covers 10 bases. CDR1 and CDR2 (germline): SGHVS, FQNEAQ. The CDR3 totals 16 residues. The V gene end was trimmed by 5 bases and the J gene end by 2 bases; junction bases not matched to a gene: 7. DNA of the CDR3: TGTGCCAGCAGCCCCGGGACTAGCGCGAACACAGATACGCAGTATTTT. Translation gives CASSPGTSANTDTQYF.

This sequence joins TRBV19 and TRBJ1-5; 9 bases are a match to TRBD1. Germline CDR1 and CDR2: LNHDA and SQIVND (reference sequence). J gave up 7 bases and V 7 bases, and 11 bases lay outside the gene matches. The CDR3 is made up of 15 amino acids. The CDR3 spells CASNDRGQGFQPQHF. DNA for the CDR3: TGTGCCAGTAATGACCGAGGACAGGGGTTCCAGCCCCAGCATTTT.

This clone appeared once. This chain joins TRBV4-1 and TRBJ1-5; weak D call: TRBD1 (6 bases). Germline CDR1 reads MGHRA; CDR2 reads YSYEKL. The CDR3 runs 15 residues. Trimming took off 0 bases at V and 7 bases at J, with 13 bases between the two ends. The CDR3 DNA reads as TGCGCCAGCAGCCAAGACGGCGGCAGGGGCCAGCCCCAGCATTTT. Translation: CASSQDGGRGQPQHF.

This chain joins TRBV7-9 and TRBJ2-5, with D uncertain. Looked up from germline, CDR1 is SEHNR and CDR2 is FQNEAQ (reference sequence). Trimming cost V 10 bases and J 0 bases, with 9 bases left between them. The length of the CDR3 is 12 residues. The CDR3 here is CATEAYQETQYF. In DNA, the CDR3 is TGTGCCACCGAGGCGTACCAAGAGACCCAGTACTTC.

This clone was picked up one time. This chain uses TRBV5-1 with TRBJ2-3; D might be TRBD2 (7 bases). This CDR3 has 15 residues. Trimming took 2 bases from V and 4 from J, leaving 14 bases between them. Looked up from germline, CDR1 is SGHRS and CDR2 is YFSETQ. In DNA, the CDR3 is TGCGCCAGCAGCTTTGAGGGAGGGGGACCAGATACGCAGTATTTT. Protein sequence: CASSFEGGGPDTQYF.

As to this clone: The junction and the germline gene differ at one end; a read error may be behind it. The chain links TRBV9 to TRBJ2-7; D unclear. The CDR3 is 13 residues long. Germline lookup yields CDR1 SGDLS and CDR2 YYNGEE. CDR3 sequence (DNA): TGTGCCAGCAGCGTAGGGCCCACCACAGACCCGCACTTC. It specifies CASSVGPTTDPHF.

The chain couples TRBV28 to TRBJ1-2, with D unclear. The CDR3 spans 14 residues. Germline V gives CDR1 MDHEN, CDR2 SYDVKM. V lost 3 bases and J 4 bases, leaving 12 bases between the germline ends. The CDR3 sequence: CASSLVGSPYGYTF. Written as DNA, the CDR3 is TGTGCCAGCAGTTTGGTCGGGTCTCCCTATGGCTACACCTTC.

J is TRBJ1-4 and V is TRBV27, with 10 bases fitting TRBD1. Germline CDR1 MNHEY, CDR2 SMNVEV (reference sequence). CDR3 length: 16 residues. V shed 4 bases, J shed 4 bases, and the junction held 6 bases outside the gene matches. CDR3 amino acids: CASSWGTGASNEKLFF. The DNA for the CDR3 is TGTGCCAGCAGTTGGGGGACAGGGGCCAGTAATGAAAAACTGTTTTTT.

V usage is TRBV5-5 and J usage is TRBJ1-6, with D unclear. Germline values: CDR1 SGHKS, CDR2 YYEKEE (reference sequence). The CDR3 length is 15 residues. V lost 4 bases to trimming and J lost 4 bases, with 12 bases between them. CDR3 amino acids: CASSRRGPYNSPLHF. The DNA of the CDR3 is TGTGCCAGCAGCCGGCGGGGTCCTTATAATTCACCCCTCCACTTT.

This chain joins TRBV5-8 and TRBJ2-7; possibly TRBD2 for D (6 bases). The germline V gene has CDR1 SGHTS and CDR2 YDEGEE. CDR3 length: 15 amino acids. The V gene lost 0 bases and the J gene lost 6 bases, with 16 bases spanning the gap. CDR3 amino acids: CASSLVRGSGGEQYV. Written as DNA, the CDR3 is TGTGCCAGCAGCTTGGTTCGGGGTAGCGGAGGCGAGCAGTACGTC.

This chain joins TRBV4-1 and TRBJ1-2; 8 bases match TRBD1. The V gene end was trimmed by 3 bases and the J gene end by 5 bases; junction bases not matched to a gene: 8. Germline CDR1 and CDR2: MGHRA and YSYEKL. This CDR3 has 15 amino acids. DNA of the CDR3: TGCGCCAGCAGCCAGACCGAGGACAGGGAATATGGCTACACCTTC. Translating gives CASSQTEDREYGYTF.

This clone was found once. The chain is built from TRBV5-1 and TRBJ2-1, with 7 bases that match TRBD1. CDR3 length equals 15 residues. The germline CDR1 and CDR2 sequences are SGHRS and YFSETQ. J gave up 3 bases and V 0 bases, and 3 bases lay outside the gene matches. For the CDR3, the DNA is TGCGCCAGCAGCTTGGATGGGACAGTCTACAATGAGCAGTTCTTC. Protein sequence: CASSLDGTVYNEQFF.

This chain joins TRBV7-2 and TRBJ1-2; D possibly corresponds to TRBD1 (6 bases). V was trimmed by 5 bases and J by 4 bases, leaving 14 bases between them. The CDR3 is 14 residues long. Germline CDR1 is SGHTA and CDR2 is FQGNSA. CDR3 amino acids: CASSPQGFPYGYTF. The CDR3 region has the DNA TGTGCCAGCAGCCCGCAGGGGTTCCCCTATGGCTACACCTTC.

The chain joins TRBV7-6 to TRBJ2-5; 7 nucleotides match TRBD1. The J segment lost 8 bases and the V segment lost 5 bases, leaving 11 bases of the junction unmatched. Per germline, CDR1 SGHVS and CDR2 FNYEAQ. This CDR3 contains 14 residues. This CDR3 is CASSQAQGLGTQYF. The CDR3 nucleotides read TGTGCCAGCAGCCAGGCACAGGGGTTAGGAACCCAGTACTTC.

The chain couples TRBV5-1 to TRBJ2-4; 13 bases agree with TRBD2. This CDR3 has 20 residues. Germline V gives CDR1 SGHRS, CDR2 YFSETQ. Trimming took 4 bases from V and 3 from J; bases not matched to a gene: 16. CDR3 sequence (DNA): TGCGCCAGCAGCCAGACACCGAGTGAGACTAGCGGGGGGCACAAAAACATTCAGTACTTC. Translated: CASSQTPSETSGGHKNIQYF.

This clone was found a few times. The CDR3 protein is CASSDPPGEQYV. CDR3 DNA sequence: TGTGCCAGCAGCGACCCCCCGGGCGAGCAGTACGTC. This sequence joins TRBV7-9 and TRBJ2-7; D unclear. Germline V gene sequence: CDR1 SEHNR, CDR2 FQNEAQ (reference sequence). The length of the CDR3 is 12 residues. V lost 5 bases, J lost 6 bases, and 11 bases lay in between.

On this clone: One end of the junction does not line up with germline, which may come from a read error. This chain links TRBV7-7 with TRBJ2-5, with D uncertain. Germline V lookup: CDR1 SSHAT, CDR2 FNYEAQ (reference sequence). The CDR3 spans 14 residues. CDR3 amino acids: CASSLGYSQETQYF. The CDR3 DNA reads as TGTGCTAGCAGCTTAGGGTACAGCCAAGAGACCCAGTACTTC.